This record covers a single T cell receptor (beta chain). These data originate in a study of PD-L1 blockade in urothelial cancer. On the study more broadly: Peripheral blood specimens exhibited a median yield of approximately 140,000 T cells.

The protocol was immunoSEQ multiplex PCR, while the TCRdb copy is restricted to in-frame clones and leaves out a portion. The sample comprises about 30,000 clones, 89% of which are singletons, and more than 6.5% rests with the top ten. Per the germline V gene, CDR1 is SGHRS and CDR2 is YFSETQ. V was pared by 6 bases and J by 4 bases, with 12 bases of the junction left unmatched. CDR3 length equals 16 residues. Time point described: peripheral blood 6 weeks after treatment start. The clonotype originates from a man older than 75 with urothelial cancer. Source: PBMCs, taken around atezolizumab (anti-PD-L1) treatment. The J gene is TRBJ2-7, the V gene TRBV5-1, with 11 nucleotides matching TRBD1. In DNA, the CDR3 is TGCGCCAGCAACCTACGGGGGACAGGGGGAAGATACGAGCAGTACTTC. Amino acids: CASNLRGTGGRYEQYF.